This T cell receptor beta chain was captured by sequencing in a study of radiotherapy plus CTLA-4 blockade in lung cancer (dated by TCRdb to between 2017 and 2018). Notes on the research overall: Objective responses were observed in 18% of enrolled patients, and disease control was achieved in 30% to 40%. Study-wide conclusions, independent of this receptor: The strongest predictors of response, as reported, were early dynamic changes in blood T cell clones along with a rise in serum interferon-beta after radiation. After treatment with radiotherapy and ipilimumab, TCR clones that originated in tumors expanded in peripheral blood.

The library was made by the immunoSEQ multiplex PCR assay. TCRdb holds this immuneACCESS table with in-frame rearrangements only. Some clones are missing; in checked studies, unresolved V genes explain under half, and the rest has no known cause. The table for this sample lists some 64,000 clones; 60% to 85% of them were counted only once. The ten largest account for approximately 4% of the sample. The CDR1 and CDR2 encoded by the germline V gene (reference sequence) are DFQATT and SNEGSKA. The CDR3, from cysteine to phenylalanine, totals 11 residues. Only the CDR3 DNA stays, 33 bases, in frame from base 1. V lost 8 bases and J lost 2 bases; the stretch between them is 9 bases long. In this study, focal radiation therapy paired with CTLA-4 blockade (ipilimumab) was tested in patients who had chemo-refractory metastatic non-small-cell lung cancer. As regards this clone: Its antigen is currently not known. Base qualities are not recorded, but no much larger clone differs from it by a single base.

Recombination linked TRBV20-1 to TRBJ2-5; no confident D gene assignment can be made. Sequencing used peripheral blood, obtained from a patient treated with radiotherapy plus ipilimumab. This clonotype was sampled from a human donor with non-small cell lung cancer who had a complete response to radiotherapy plus ipilimumab. Here the CDR3 is given as CSPFKQETQYF. The base sequence is TGCAGTCCTTTTAAACAAGAGACCCAGTACTTC.